A single sample gave rise to the 12 T cell receptor beta chains below, sequenced in a study of cytomegalovirus exposure and HLA in healthy donors. Amplification used 60 Vbeta primers and 13 Jbeta primers. Libraries were prepared by immunoSEQ multiplex PCR; TCRdb keeps only in-frame clonotypes and omits some of them. This sample has about 150,000 clones, with around 78% found just once. Sequencing was carried out using PBMCs. These receptors originate from a woman between 18 and 29 years old in good health and CMV-seronegative.

J is TRBJ2-5 and V is TRBV5-1; 10 positions match TRBD2. The CDR3 has 15 amino acids. Losses at the gene ends were 3 bases for V and 5 bases for J; bases not matched to a gene: 7. Germline-derived CDR1 and CDR2 are SGHRS and YFSETQ. CDR3 sequence reads: CASSSSGGWRETQYF. The CDR3 DNA reads as TGCGCCAGCAGCTCTAGCGGGGGTTGGAGGGAGACCCAGTACTTC.

The V call is TRBV4-1, the J call TRBJ2-2; TRBD2 matches 10 bases. CDR1 is MGHRA and CDR2 is YSYEKL in the germline V gene. This CDR3 contains 17 residues. The V and J ends lost 2 bases and 3 bases, in that order; junction bases with no gene match: 6. CDR3 loop: CASSQTGLAKDTGELFF. The CDR3 DNA is TGCGCCAGCAGCCAAACGGGACTAGCGAAAGACACCGGGGAGCTGTTTTTT.

The genes are TRBV4-3 and TRBJ2-1; D is possibly TRBD2 (6 bases). The ends were cut back, 1 base at V and 8 bases at J, with 18 bases in the middle. Germline V gene sequence: CDR1 LGHNA, CDR2 YSLEER. The CDR3 contains 16 residues. The CDR3 DNA sequence: TGCGCCAGCAGCCAAGGCGCGAAACGGGAGCTCGATGAGCAGTTCTTC. The encoded protein is CASSQGAKRELDEQFF.

J is TRBJ2-5 and V is TRBV7-9; 8 bases are a match to TRBD2. This CDR3 has 18 residues. Trimming removed 0 bases from V and 10 bases from J; junction bases left unmatched: 19. CDR1 is SEHNR, CDR2 FQNEAQ, per germline (reference sequence). The chain's CDR3 is CASSLAGRVGRAEESQYF. CDR3 nucleotides: TGTGCCAGCAGCTTAGCCGGGAGGGTCGGCAGGGCCGAGGAAAGCCAGTACTTC.

The rearrangement joins TRBV27 to TRBJ1-1; D is unresolved. The germline gives CDR1 MNHEY, CDR2 SMNVEV (reference sequence). The V gene lost 5 bases and the J gene lost 0 bases, with 7 bases spanning the gap. The CDR3 spans 13 residues. CDR3 bases: TGTGCCAGCAGTCTGGCCTTGAACACTGAAGCTTTCTTT. It translates to CASSLALNTEAFF.

The genes are TRBV7-2 and TRBJ2-1; 8 bases line up with TRBD1. The CDR3 has 14 amino acids. V lost 5 bases to trimming and J lost 9 bases; unmatched junction nucleotides: 9. Germline V gene data show CDR1 as SGHTA and CDR2 as FQGNSA. CDR3 in amino acids: CASSTSPDRVEQFF. CDR3 DNA sequence: TGTGCCAGCAGCACCTCCCCGGACAGGGTTGAGCAGTTCTTC.

The V gene is TRBV9, the J gene TRBJ1-3; weak D call: TRBD1 (6 bases). The CDR3 sequence is 16 residues long. V lost 3 bases, J lost 0 bases, and 13 bases lay in between. The V gene's germline CDR1 is SGDLS and CDR2 YYNGEE. CDR3 sequence reads: CASSGGGTYSGNTIYF. The DNA for the CDR3 is TGTGCCAGCAGCGGGGGAGGGACATACTCTGGAAACACCATATATTTT.

The CDR3 DNA is TGTGCCATCAGCCCGTCTAGCGGGGGCACAGATACGCAGTATTTT. Translated, it gives CAISPSSGGTDTQYF. The rearrangement uses TRBV10-3 and TRBJ2-3, with TRBD2 identical over 9 bases. After removal of 6 bases from V and 1 base from J, the junction contained 5 bases not matched to a gene. Germline CDR1 and CDR2: ENHRY and SYGVKD. This CDR3 is 15 amino acids long.

The rearrangement uses TRBV19 and TRBJ2-1; D gene uncertain. V gave up 1 base and J gave up 12 bases, with 10 bases separating them. The CDR3 is 12 residues long. CDR1 is LNHDA and CDR2 is SQIVND in the germline V gene (reference sequence). CDR3 sequence: CASSIAPGGQFF. CDR3 coding DNA: TGTGCCAGTAGTATAGCCCCGGGTGGGCAGTTCTTC. The variable domain in full, completed from reference TRBV19 and TRBJ2-1, reads DGGITQSPKYLFRKEGQNVTLSCEQNLNHDAMYWYRQDPGQGLRLIYYSQIVNDFQKGDIAEGYSVSREKKESFPLTVTSAQKNPTAFYLCASSIAPGGQFFGPGTRLTVL.

This clone was seen a few times. The V gene is TRBV6-6, the J gene TRBJ1-6; D possibly corresponds to TRBD1 (5 bases). The CDR3 has 15 residues. The ends were cut back, 9 bases at V and 3 bases at J, with 15 bases in the middle. The germline V gene has CDR1 MNHNY and CDR2 SVGAGI (reference sequence). This CDR3 is CASSEQESYNSPLHF. The CDR3 nucleotides read TGTGCCAGTTCCGAACAGGAAAGCTATAATTCACCCCTCCACTTT.

The chain couples TRBV15 to TRBJ1-2, with 10 bases lining up with TRBD1. CDR1 and CDR2 from the germline V gene are LNHNV and YYDKDF (reference sequence). V lost 3 bases, J lost 2 bases, and 6 bases stayed unmatched. This CDR3 contains 16 residues. The CDR3 loop is CATSSLPGQGNYGYTF. CDR3 nucleotide sequence: TGTGCCACCAGCAGCCTTCCGGGACAGGGGAACTATGGCTACACCTTC.

This chain links TRBV4-3 with TRBJ2-7, with 12 bases matching TRBD1. Trimming took 2 bases from V and 10 from J; bases not matched to a gene: 12. This CDR3 spans 16 amino acids. Per the germline V gene, CDR1 is LGHNA and CDR2 is YSLEER. CDR3 loop: CASSQYSSGQGAGQYF. The CDR3 coding sequence is TGCGCCAGCAGCCAATACTCCTCGGGACAGGGGGCGGGACAGTACTTC.